The 32 T cell receptor beta chains below were found in one sample sequenced in a study of breast tumors, draining lymph nodes, adjacent tissues. The lymph nodes were axillary draining lymph nodes from breast cancer patients. TCRdb fed the multiplex PCR reads into MiXCR, producing one record per CDR3 protein. This table has approximately 190,000 distinct CDR3 sequences, 30% to 40% appearing once. The sequenced sample was axillary lymph node tissue. These receptors were taken from a female donor with breast cancer. Some clones in this sample may be carry-over from other donors' samples.

The CDR3 region has the DNA TGTGCCAGCAGCCCCCGTACTAGCGGAAACGGGGAGACCCAGTACTTC. Protein sequence: CASSPRTSGNGETQYF. The chain couples TRBV7-2 to TRBJ2-5, with 8 bases identical to TRBD2. The CDR3 consists of 16 residues. Per germline, CDR1 SGHTA and CDR2 FQGNSA. J was trimmed by 5 bases and V by 5 bases; bases with no gene match: 13.

The chain has TRBV28 and TRBJ2-1; D may be TRBD2 (7 bases). Trimming removed 7 bases from V and 2 bases from J, with 12 bases in between. CDR3 length: 14 amino acids. CDR1 is MDHEN and CDR2 is SYDVKM in the germline V gene. CDR3 nucleotides: TGTGCCAGCACCTCGGGGGGCCCCTACAATGAGCAGTTCTTC. Translating gives CASTSGGPYNEQFF.

The V gene is TRBV25-1, the J gene TRBJ2-3, with D possibly being TRBD2 (7 bases). Per germline, CDR1 MGHDK and CDR2 SYGVNS. V gave up 6 bases and J gave up 2 bases, with 21 bases separating them. This CDR3 has 17 residues. The chain's CDR3 is CASSLRGSGLVTDTQYF. CDR3 DNA sequence: TGTGCCAGCAGCCTCAGGGGTAGCGGGCTTGTCACAGATACGCAGTATTTT.

The sample holds a few counts of this clonotype. The V gene is TRBV18, the J gene TRBJ1-2; tentative D call: TRBD1 (6 bases). This CDR3 region has 17 residues. The germline V and J ends were trimmed by 2 bases and 4 bases, with 20 bases remaining between them. Germline CDR1 reads KGHSH; CDR2 reads LQKENI. The CDR3 DNA sequence: TGTGCCAGCTCACCAACTAATAACCCGGGACAAAGCTATGGCTACACCTTC. Amino acids: CASSPTNNPGQSYGYTF.

The chain uses TRBV29-1 and TRBJ2-7; 14 positions agree with TRBD2. V lost 8 bases, J lost 5 bases, and 11 bases stayed unmatched. The CDR3 contains 15 residues. In germline, CDR1 is SQVTM, CDR2 ANQGSEA. CDR3 sequence (DNA): TGCAGCCCACGACTAGCGGGGGGGCCATTGAACGAGCAGTACTTC. Its protein product is CSPRLAGGPLNEQYF.

Of note for this clonotype: This may arise from a read error, as a much more abundant clone is one base away. Given the absence of the conserved phenylalanine or tryptophan at the CDR3 end, a read error is likely. The rearrangement uses TRBV7-3 and TRBJ2-1, with D possibly TRBD1 on 6 matching bases. CDR1 is SGHTA, CDR2 FQGTGA, per germline. V lost 2 bases and J lost 4, with 6 bases in between. CDR3 size: 13 residues. The CDR3 reads CASSLQGYNEQFL. CDR3 coding DNA: TGTGCCAGCAGCTTACAGGGGTACAATGAGCAGTTCCTC.

This sequence joins TRBV19 and TRBJ1-1; D unclear. This CDR3 contains 19 residues. The V and J ends lost 7 bases and 0 bases respectively, with 27 bases between them. Germline V gives CDR1 LNHDA, CDR2 SQIVND (reference sequence). CDR3 nucleotides: TGTGCCAGTACGATTGGGAGCCCCGGGGAGCTAGATCTGAACACTGAAGCTTTCTTT. Amino acid sequence: CASTIGSPGELDLNTEAFF. The full variable domain, its missing parts supplied by reference TRBV19 and TRBJ1-1, is DGGITQSPKYLFRKEGQNVTLSCEQNLNHDAMYWYRQDPGQGLRLIYYSQIVNDFQKGDIAEGYSVSREKKESFPLTVTSAQKNPTAFYLCASTIGSPGELDLNTEAFFGQGTRLTVV.

To note about this clonotype: Because it lacks the conserved phenylalanine or tryptophan at the end, this CDR3 is likely a read error. The DNA is left out, because the CDR3 cannot be placed on it with certainty; the CDR3 is given as TCRdb lists it. This chain connects TRBV15 to TRBJ2-5; TRBD2 reflects the table's D call only, with no check against the DNA. The germline V gene encodes CDR1 LNHNV and CDR2 YYDKDF (reference sequence). The CDR3 length is 11 residues, termini included. CDR3 protein: CATSRDWVAGG.

The chain couples TRBV6-7 to TRBJ1-4, with 8 nucleotides matching TRBD1. TRBV6-7 is an open reading frame, and its role is uncertain. V shed 5 bases and J 8 bases; nucleotides not matched to a gene: 19. This CDR3 region has 18 residues. CDR3 loop: CASSPGQGLDLRKEKLFF. CDR3 in DNA: TGTGCCAGCAGTCCCGGACAGGGATTAGACCTACGGAAGGAAAAACTGTTTTTT.

In this sample, this clonotype turned up many times. The J gene is TRBJ1-6, the V gene TRBV18; no reliable D call. Trimming pared 1 base from V and 6 bases from J, leaving 7 bases between. This CDR3 is built from 14 residues. Germline CDR1 reads KGHSH; CDR2 reads LQKENI. DNA of the CDR3: TGTGCCAGCTCACCACTTGGACCTAATTCACCCCTCCACTTT. Its translation: CASSPLGPNSPLHF.

The table lists this clonotype with many counts. The chain couples TRBV6-5 to TRBJ2-7; TRBD1 matches at 9 bases. Looked up from germline, CDR1 is MNHEY and CDR2 is SVGAGI. This CDR3 contains 15 residues. The trim removed 1 base at V and 7 bases at J, leaving 8 bases unmatched. The CDR3 bases are TGTGCCAGCAGTTACTGGGGACAGGGAGTAGAGGAGCAGTACTTC. Its protein is CASSYWGQGVEEQYF.

This clonotype was found many times. DNA for the CDR3: TGTGCCAGCAGTTACTCTTTGTGGTCACAGGGGAAAATCGCCTACGAGCAGTACTTC. Protein: CASSYSLWSQGKIAYEQYF. V usage is TRBV6-2 or TRBV6-3 and J usage is TRBJ2-7; TRBD1 matches at 7 bases. The CDR3 extends over 19 amino acids. CDR1 is MNHEY and CDR2 is SVGEGT in the germline V gene. Trimming at V came to 0 bases and at J to 2 bases, leaving 16 bases not matched to a gene.

This clonotype was detected ten times or more. V usage is TRBV28 and J usage is TRBJ1-6; 7 bases fit TRBD1. The ends lost 6 bases at V and 11 bases at J; junction bases unmatched: 10. The CDR3 extends over 14 amino acids. Per the germline V gene, CDR1 is MDHEN and CDR2 is SYDVKM. The CDR3 DNA reads TGTGCCAGCAGGGAAACGGGACAGAGTCCACCCCTCCACTTT. Its translation is CASRETGQSPPLHF.

This clonotype has only a few counts. V is TRBV6-2 or TRBV6-3 and J is TRBJ2-6; D possibly corresponds to TRBD2 (6 bases). The germline V and J ends were trimmed by 5 bases and 6 bases, with 20 bases remaining between them. In germline, CDR1 is MNHEY, CDR2 SVGEGT. CDR3 length equals 17 residues. CDR3 residues: CASSPPAAGLLANVLTF. The CDR3 DNA is TGTGCCAGCAGTCCCCCCGCTGCGGGGCTCCTGGCCAACGTCCTGACTTTC.

V usage is TRBV12-3 or TRBV12-4 and J usage is TRBJ2-7, with 8 bases matching TRBD1. V dropped 1 base and J dropped 6; count of bases not matched to a gene: 5. This CDR3 contains 14 residues. The CDR3 is CASSLGQGMSEQYF. DNA for the CDR3: TGTGCCAGCAGTTTAGGACAGGGGATGTCCGAGCAGTACTTC.

There are many counts of this clonotype. This rearrangement joins TRBV5-1 to TRBJ2-7; 10 positions agree with TRBD2. V gave up 0 bases and J gave up 2 bases; unmatched junction bases: 8. The CDR3 extends over 17 amino acids. Germline V lookup: CDR1 SGHRS, CDR2 YFSETQ. The DNA of the CDR3 is TGCGCCAGCAGCTTGGGGGCTAGCGGGGGTAAGACCTACGAGCAGTACTTC. It yields the protein CASSLGASGGKTYEQYF.

With regard to this clonotype: A much larger clone differs by one base, so this may be a read error. The CDR3 nucleotides read TGTGCCAGCAGCTGCGCGGGGACAGGAACCTACGAGCAGTACTTC. Translated, it gives CASSCAGTGTYEQYF. The genes are TRBV12-3 or TRBV12-4 and TRBJ2-7, with 8 bases aligning to TRBD1. The CDR3 sequence is 15 residues long. Unmatched junction bases numbered 9, after V lost 6 bases and J lost 2 bases.

This clonotype appeared many times. The V call is TRBV6-5, the J call TRBJ2-1; TRBD2 is a possible D gene (5 bases). Germline V lookup: CDR1 MNHEY, CDR2 SVGAGI. Trimming shortened V by 6 bases and J by 5 bases, and 8 bases separated the two germline ends. The CDR3 is 12 amino acids. Here the CDR3 reads CASRRTDNEQFF. In DNA form, the CDR3 reads TGTGCCAGCAGGAGGACTGACAATGAGCAGTTCTTC.

This chain joins TRBV2 and TRBJ1-4; the D is unclear. This CDR3 contains 12 residues. Germline V CDR1 and CDR2: SNHLY, FYNNEI. Trimming removed 5 bases from V and 4 bases from J, with 5 bases in between. The chain's CDR3 is CASSRYNEKLFF. The CDR3 DNA is TGTGCCAGCAGTCGGTATAATGAAAAACTGTTTTTT.

The chain has TRBV9 and TRBJ1-6, with 7 nucleotides matching TRBD1. This CDR3 has 13 residues. V dropped 3 bases and J dropped 9; count of bases not matched to a gene: 3. Germline V gives CDR1 SGDLS, CDR2 YYNGEE. The DNA for the CDR3 is TGTGCCAGCAGCGGAGGGACAGCTTCACCCCTCCACTTT. Amino acids: CASSGGTASPLHF.

This rearrangement joins TRBV6-2 or TRBV6-3 to TRBJ2-1, with D perhaps being TRBD1 or TRBD2 (5 bases each). V lost 5 bases and J 4 bases, leaving 12 bases between the germline ends. Germline-derived CDR1 and CDR2 are MNHEY and SVGEGT. The CDR3 runs 14 residues. The CDR3 protein is CASSHPGPYNEQFF. The CDR3 DNA is TGTGCCAGCAGTCACCCGGGACCGTACAATGAGCAGTTCTTC.

This clonotype was seen many times. The chain employs TRBV9 and TRBJ2-6; 7 bases are shared with TRBD1. Losses at the gene ends were 0 bases for V and 2 bases for J; bases not matched to a gene: 5. There are 17 residues in the CDR3. CDR1 and CDR2 from the germline V gene are SGDLS and YYNGEE. The CDR3 coding sequence is TGTGCCAGCAGCGTAGACACAGGGGTCCCTGGGGCCAACGTCCTGACTTTC. Translating it yields CASSVDTGVPGANVLTF.

As to this clonotype: This may be a read error: a much more frequent sequence differs by one nucleotide. The chain couples TRBV3-1 to TRBJ2-7; the match to TRBD2 covers 9 bases. The CDR3 spans 12 residues. CDR1 is LGHDT and CDR2 is YNNKEL in the germline V gene (reference sequence). With 1 base clipped from V and 12 bases from J, the junction kept 4 bases outside the gene matches. The CDR3 is CASSQGTSGRYF. In DNA form, the CDR3 reads TGTGCCAGCAGCCAAGGAACTAGCGGGCGGTACTTC.

This clonotype was counted ten times or more. This chain connects TRBV6-2 or TRBV6-3 to TRBJ1-2; 8 nucleotides match TRBD1. The CDR3 sequence is 14 residues long. Germline CDR1 is MNHEY and CDR2 is SVGEGT. With 5 bases clipped from V and 2 bases from J, the junction kept 4 bases outside the gene matches. CDR3 sequence: CASSDRGSNYGYTF. CDR3 in DNA: TGTGCCAGCAGTGACAGGGGATCCAACTATGGCTACACCTTC.

This clonotype was seen at least ten times. The chain employs TRBV4-2 and TRBJ1-4, with D tentatively TRBD1 (6 bases). Germline-derived CDR1 and CDR2 are LGHNA and YNFKEQ. V was cut by 1 base and J by 8 bases, with 8 bases left in between. The CDR3 is 13 amino acids. The CDR3 region has the DNA TGTGCCAGCAGCCAAGGGGGGCAGGAAAAACTGTTTTTT. Protein product: CASSQGGQEKLFF.

This clonotype was seen many times. The chain links TRBV3-1 to TRBJ1-4, with a weak D call TRBD1 (6 bases). The V and J ends lost 6 bases and 2 bases respectively, with 13 bases between them. This CDR3 comprises 15 residues. Germline loops: CDR1 LGHDT, CDR2 YNNKEL (reference sequence). The CDR3 loop is CASSQTGTTNEKLFF. Here the CDR3 DNA reads TGTGCCAGCAGTCAAACAGGGACCACTAATGAAAAACTGTTTTTT.

This rearrangement joins TRBV19 to TRBJ1-1; D may be TRBD1 (5 bases). CDR1 is LNHDA, CDR2 SQIVND, per germline (reference sequence). This CDR3 spans 15 amino acids. Trimming left V 3 bases short and J 4 bases short, with 15 bases between. CDR3 nucleotide sequence: TGTGCCAGTAGTATCCCCCCTGGGGCGGGCACTGAAGCTTTCTTT. Translating gives CASSIPPGAGTEAFF.

This clonotype was counted many times. This chain links TRBV20-1 with TRBJ1-5; 12 positions agree with TRBD1. Per germline, CDR1 DFQATT and CDR2 SNEGSKA (reference sequence). V lost 3 bases to trimming and J lost 7 bases; unmatched junction nucleotides: 7. The CDR3 length is 15 residues. The CDR3: CSAREGQGAKQPQHF. The CDR3 nucleotides are TGCAGTGCTAGGGAGGGACAGGGGGCGAAGCAGCCCCAGCATTTT.

There are many counts of this clonotype. V gene TRBV11-2 combines with J gene TRBJ2-5; 7 bases agree with TRBD2. This CDR3 contains 14 residues. The V segment lost 5 bases and the J segment 1 base; nucleotides outside the gene matches: 4. From germline, CDR1 is SGHAT and CDR2 FQNNGV. CDR3 sequence: CASSLGGIQETQYF. DNA of the CDR3: TGTGCCAGCAGCCTGGGGGGGATCCAAGAGACCCAGTACTTC.

This clonotype was seen many times. V and J are TRBV19 and TRBJ1-5; D remains ambiguous. CDR3 size: 13 residues. Per germline, CDR1 LNHDA and CDR2 SQIVND (reference sequence). Trimming shortened V by 2 bases and J by 3 bases, and 5 bases separated the two germline ends. The CDR3, as DNA: TGTGCCAGTAGTATACAGGTCAATCAGCCCCAGCATTTT. Translated: CASSIQVNQPQHF. Together with reference TRBV19 and TRBJ1-5, the CDR3 gives the full variable domain: DGGITQSPKYLFRKEGQNVTLSCEQNLNHDAMYWYRQDPGQGLRLIYYSQIVNDFQKGDIAEGYSVSREKKESFPLTVTSAQKNPTAFYLCASSIQVNQPQHFGDGTRLSIL.

This clonotype was counted at least ten times. The gene calls are TRBV2 and TRBJ2-7; 7 bases are a match to TRBD1. Germline V gene lookup returns CDR1 SNHLY and CDR2 FYNNEI. This CDR3 comprises 14 residues. The V segment lost 10 bases and the J segment 7 bases; nucleotides outside the gene matches: 16. DNA of the CDR3: TGTGCCACCTCCCTTGACAGGGAGTCAGAAGAGCAGTACTTC. This sequence encodes CATSLDRESEEQYF. The full variable domain, rest sourced from reference TRBV2 and TRBJ2-7, is EPEVTQTPSHQVTQMGQEVILRCVPISNHLYFYWYRQILGQKVEFLVSFYNNEISEKSEIFDDQFSVERPDGSNFTLKIRSTKLEDSAMYFCATSLDRESEEQYFGPGTRLTVT.

This clonotype was recorded many times. The J gene is TRBJ1-6, the V gene TRBV5-1; unclear D gene. This CDR3 spans 18 amino acids. CDR1 and CDR2 from the germline V gene are SGHRS and YFSETQ. With 0 bases removed from V and 0 bases from J, the gap between germline ends came to 13 bases. The CDR3 nucleotides are TGCGCCAGCAGCTTGGTAGGCACCCGAAGCTCCTATAATTCACCCCTCCACTTT. This gives the protein CASSLVGTRSSYNSPLHF.